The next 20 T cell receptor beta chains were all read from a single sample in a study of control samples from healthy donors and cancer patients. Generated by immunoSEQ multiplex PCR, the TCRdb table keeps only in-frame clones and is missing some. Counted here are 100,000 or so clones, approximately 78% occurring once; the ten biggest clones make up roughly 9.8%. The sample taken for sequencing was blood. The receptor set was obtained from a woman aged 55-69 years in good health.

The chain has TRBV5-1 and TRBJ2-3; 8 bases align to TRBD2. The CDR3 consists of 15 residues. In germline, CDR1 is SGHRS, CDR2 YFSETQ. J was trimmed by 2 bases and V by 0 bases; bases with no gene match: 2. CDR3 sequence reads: CASSLGAGATDTQYF. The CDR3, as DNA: TGCGCCAGCAGCTTGGGAGCGGGGGCCACAGATACGCAGTATTTT. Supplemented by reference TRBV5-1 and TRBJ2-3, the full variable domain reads KAGVTQTPRYLIKTRGQQVTLSCSPISGHRSVSWYQQTPGQGLQFLFEYFSETQRNKGNFPGRFSGRQFSNSRSEMNVSTLELGDSALYLCASSLGAGATDTQYFGPGTRLTVL.

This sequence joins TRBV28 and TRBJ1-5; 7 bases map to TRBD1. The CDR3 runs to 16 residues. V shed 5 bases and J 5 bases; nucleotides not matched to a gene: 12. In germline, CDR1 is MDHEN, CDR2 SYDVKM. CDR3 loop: CASSPGGQGGDQPQHF. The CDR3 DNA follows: TGTGCCAGCAGTCCCGGCGGGCAGGGGGGGGATCAGCCCCAGCATTTT. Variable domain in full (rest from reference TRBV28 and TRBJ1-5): DVKVTQSSRYLVKRTGEKVFLECVQDMDHENMFWYRQDPGLGLRLIYFSYDVKMKEKGDIPEGYSVSREKKERFSLILESASTNQTSMYLCASSPGGQGGDQPQHFGDGTRLSIL.

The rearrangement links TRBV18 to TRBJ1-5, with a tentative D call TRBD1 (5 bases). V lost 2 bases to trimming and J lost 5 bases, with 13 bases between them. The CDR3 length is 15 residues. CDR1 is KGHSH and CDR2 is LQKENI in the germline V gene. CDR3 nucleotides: TGTGCCAGCTCACCAGGGACCTCAATTGATCAGCCCCAGCATTTT. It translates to CASSPGTSIDQPQHF.

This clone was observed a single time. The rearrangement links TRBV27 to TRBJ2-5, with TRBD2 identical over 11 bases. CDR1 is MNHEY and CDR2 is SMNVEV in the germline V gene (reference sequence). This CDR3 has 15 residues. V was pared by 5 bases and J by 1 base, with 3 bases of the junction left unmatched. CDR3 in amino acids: CASSKGLAAQETQYF. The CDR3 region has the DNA TGTGCCAGCAGTAAGGGACTAGCGGCCCAAGAGACCCAGTACTTC.

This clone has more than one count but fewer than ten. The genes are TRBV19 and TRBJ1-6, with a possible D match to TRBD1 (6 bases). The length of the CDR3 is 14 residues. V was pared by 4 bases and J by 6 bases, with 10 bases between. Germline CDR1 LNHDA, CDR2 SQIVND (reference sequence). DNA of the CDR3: TGTGCCAGTAGTAGGACAGCTACTAATTCACCCCTCCACTTT. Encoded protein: CASSRTATNSPLHF.

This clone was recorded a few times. The CDR3 DNA reads as TGTGCCAGCAGCCCACAGGGGGCGTACGAGCAGTACTTC. It yields the protein CASSPQGAYEQYF. The chain combines TRBV9 with TRBJ2-7; 9 nucleotides match TRBD1. Germline CDR1 reads SGDLS; CDR2 reads YYNGEE. V shed 4 bases and J 4 bases; nucleotides not matched to a gene: 3. The CDR3 contains 13 residues.

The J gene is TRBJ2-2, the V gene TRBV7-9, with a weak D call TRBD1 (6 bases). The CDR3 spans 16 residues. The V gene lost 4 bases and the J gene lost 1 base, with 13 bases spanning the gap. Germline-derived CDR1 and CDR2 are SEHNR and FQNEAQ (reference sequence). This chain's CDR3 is CASSSDRRLNTGELFF. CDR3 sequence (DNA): TGTGCCAGCAGCTCCGACAGGCGGTTGAACACCGGGGAGCTGTTTTTT.

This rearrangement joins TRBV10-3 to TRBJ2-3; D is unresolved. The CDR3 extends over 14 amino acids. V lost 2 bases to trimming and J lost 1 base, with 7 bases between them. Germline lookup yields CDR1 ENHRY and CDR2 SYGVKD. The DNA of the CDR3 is TGTGCCATCAGTGAGGACCGTGGCACAGATACGCAGTATTTT. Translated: CAISEDRGTDTQYF.

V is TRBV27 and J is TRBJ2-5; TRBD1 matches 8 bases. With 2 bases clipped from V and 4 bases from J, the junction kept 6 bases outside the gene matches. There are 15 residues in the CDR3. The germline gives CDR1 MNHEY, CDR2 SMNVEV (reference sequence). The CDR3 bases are TGTGCCAGCAGTTTACTGGGACAGGCATTAGAGACCCAGTACTTC. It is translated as CASSLLGQALETQYF.

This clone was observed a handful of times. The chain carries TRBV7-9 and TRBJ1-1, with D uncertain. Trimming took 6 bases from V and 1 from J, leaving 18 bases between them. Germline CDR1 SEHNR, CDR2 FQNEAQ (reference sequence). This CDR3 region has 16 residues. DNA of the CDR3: TGTGCCAGCAGTCCCCGAACACCCGATTGGAACACTGAAGCTTTCTTT. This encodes CASSPRTPDWNTEAFF.

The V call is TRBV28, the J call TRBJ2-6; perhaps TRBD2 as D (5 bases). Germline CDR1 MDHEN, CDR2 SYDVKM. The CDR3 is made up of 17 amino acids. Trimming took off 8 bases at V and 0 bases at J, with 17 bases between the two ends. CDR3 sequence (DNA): TGTGCCAGCGAAGGGAGCGAACGGGGCTCTGGGGCCAACGTCCTGACTTTC. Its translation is CASEGSERGSGANVLTF. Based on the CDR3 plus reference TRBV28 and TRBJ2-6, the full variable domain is DVKVTQSSRYLVKRTGEKVFLECVQDMDHENMFWYRQDPGLGLRLIYFSYDVKMKEKGDIPEGYSVSREKKERFSLILESASTNQTSMYLCASEGSERGSGANVLTFGAGSRLTVL.

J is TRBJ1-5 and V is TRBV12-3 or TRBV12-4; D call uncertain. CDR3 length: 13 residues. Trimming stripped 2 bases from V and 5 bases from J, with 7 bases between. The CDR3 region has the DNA TGTGCCAGCAGTTTACTTGGGGATCAGCCCCAGCATTTT. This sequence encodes CASSLLGDQPQHF.

The CDR3 DNA follows: TGTGCCAGCAGTTACACAGTGATTAATGAAAAACTGTTTTTT. This gives the protein CASSYTVINEKLFF. The chain is built from TRBV2 and TRBJ1-4; D is unresolved. V lost 5 bases, J lost 4 bases, and 11 bases lay in between. The CDR3 runs to 14 residues. CDR1 is SNHLY, CDR2 FYNNEI, per germline.

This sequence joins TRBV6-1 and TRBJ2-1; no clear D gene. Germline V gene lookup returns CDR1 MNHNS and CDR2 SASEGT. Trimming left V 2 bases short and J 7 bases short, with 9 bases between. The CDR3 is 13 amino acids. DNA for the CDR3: TGTGCCAGCAGTGAATTTCTCGTGAATGAGCAGTTCTTC. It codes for CASSEFLVNEQFF.

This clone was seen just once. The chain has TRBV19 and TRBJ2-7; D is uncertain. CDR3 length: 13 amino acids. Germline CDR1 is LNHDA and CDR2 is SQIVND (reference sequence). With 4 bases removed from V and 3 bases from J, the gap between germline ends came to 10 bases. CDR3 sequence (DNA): TGTGCCAGTAGTACTATGGTTAACTACGAGCAGTACTTC. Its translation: CASSTMVNYEQYF.

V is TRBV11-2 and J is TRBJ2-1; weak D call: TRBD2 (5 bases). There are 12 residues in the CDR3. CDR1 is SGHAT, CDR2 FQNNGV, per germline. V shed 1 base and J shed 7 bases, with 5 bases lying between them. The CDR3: CASSLAGNEQFF. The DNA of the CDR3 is TGTGCCAGCAGCTTAGCGGGGAATGAGCAGTTCTTC.

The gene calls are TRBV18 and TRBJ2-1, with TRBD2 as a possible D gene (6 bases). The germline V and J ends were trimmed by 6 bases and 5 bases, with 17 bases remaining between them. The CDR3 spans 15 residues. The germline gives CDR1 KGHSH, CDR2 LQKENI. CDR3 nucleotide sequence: TGTGCCAGCTCTCCCGGGACTCCACCCGACAATGAGCAGTTCTTC. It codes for CASSPGTPPDNEQFF. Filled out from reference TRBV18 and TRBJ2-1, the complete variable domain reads NAGVMQNPRHLVRRRGQEARLRCSPMKGHSHVYWYRQLPEEGLKFMVYLQKENIIDESGMPKERFSAEFPKEGPSILRIQQVVRGDSAAYFCASSPGTPPDNEQFFGPGTRLTVL.

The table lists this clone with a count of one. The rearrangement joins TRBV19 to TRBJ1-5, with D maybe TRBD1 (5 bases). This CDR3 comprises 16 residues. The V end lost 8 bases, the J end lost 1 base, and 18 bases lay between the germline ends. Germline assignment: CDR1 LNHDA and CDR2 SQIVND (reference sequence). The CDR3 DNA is TGTGCCAGTGATGGGGGTGGAGGGTGGAGCAATCAGCCCCAGCATTTT. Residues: CASDGGGGWSNQPQHF.

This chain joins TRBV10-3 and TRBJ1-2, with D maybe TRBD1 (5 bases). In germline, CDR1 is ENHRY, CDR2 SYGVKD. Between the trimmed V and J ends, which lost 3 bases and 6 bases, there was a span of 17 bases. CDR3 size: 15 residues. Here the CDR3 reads CAISDQTGVKDGYTF. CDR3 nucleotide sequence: TGTGCCATCAGTGACCAGACGGGGGTGAAGGATGGCTACACCTTC.

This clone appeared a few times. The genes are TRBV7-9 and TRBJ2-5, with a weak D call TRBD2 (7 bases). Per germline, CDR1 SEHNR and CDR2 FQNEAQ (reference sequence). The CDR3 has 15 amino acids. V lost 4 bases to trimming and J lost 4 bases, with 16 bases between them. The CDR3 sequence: CASSWGGGPRETQYF. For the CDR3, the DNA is TGTGCCAGCAGCTGGGGAGGGGGTCCAAGAGAGACCCAGTACTTC.